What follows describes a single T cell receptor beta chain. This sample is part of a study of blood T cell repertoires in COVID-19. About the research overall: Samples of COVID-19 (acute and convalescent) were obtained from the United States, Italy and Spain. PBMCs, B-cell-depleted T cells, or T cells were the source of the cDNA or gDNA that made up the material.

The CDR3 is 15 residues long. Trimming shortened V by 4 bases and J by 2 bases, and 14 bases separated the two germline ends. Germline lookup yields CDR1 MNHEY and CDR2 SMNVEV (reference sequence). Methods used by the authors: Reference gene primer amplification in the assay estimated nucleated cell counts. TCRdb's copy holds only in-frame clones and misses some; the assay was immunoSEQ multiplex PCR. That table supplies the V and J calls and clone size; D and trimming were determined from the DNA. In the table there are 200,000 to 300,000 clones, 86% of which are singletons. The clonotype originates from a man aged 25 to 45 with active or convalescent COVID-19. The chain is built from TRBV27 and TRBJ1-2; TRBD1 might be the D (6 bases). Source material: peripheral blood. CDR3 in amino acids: CASSSRTASNYGYTF. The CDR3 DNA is TGTGCCAGCAGTTCTCGGACAGCGTCAAACTATGGCTACACCTTC.